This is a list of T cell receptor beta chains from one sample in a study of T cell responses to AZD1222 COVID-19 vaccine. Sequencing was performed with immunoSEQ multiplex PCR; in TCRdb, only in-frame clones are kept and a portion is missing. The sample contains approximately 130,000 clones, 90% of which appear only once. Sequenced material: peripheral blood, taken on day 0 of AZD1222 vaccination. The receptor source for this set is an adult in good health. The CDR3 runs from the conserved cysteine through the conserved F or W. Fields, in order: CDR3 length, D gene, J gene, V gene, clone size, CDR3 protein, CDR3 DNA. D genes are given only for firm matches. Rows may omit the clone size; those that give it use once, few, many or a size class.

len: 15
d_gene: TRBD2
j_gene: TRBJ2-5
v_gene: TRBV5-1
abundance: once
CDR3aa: CASSLGLAGKETQYF
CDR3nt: TGCGCCAGCAGCCTGGGACTAGCGGGAAAGGAGACCCAGTACTTC

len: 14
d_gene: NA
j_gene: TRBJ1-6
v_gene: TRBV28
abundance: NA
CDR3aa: CASSYLSGNSPLHF
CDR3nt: TGTGCCAGCAGCTATCTATCGGGGAATTCACCCCTCCACTTT

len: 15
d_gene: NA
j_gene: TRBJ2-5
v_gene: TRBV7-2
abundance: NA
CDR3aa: CASSDRGRVEETQYF
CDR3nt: TGTGCCAGCAGCGACCGGGGCAGGGTGGAGGAGACCCAGTACTTC

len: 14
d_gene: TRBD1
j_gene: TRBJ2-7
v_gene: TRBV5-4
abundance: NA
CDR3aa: CASSFGDRGYEQYF
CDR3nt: TGTGCCAGCAGCTTCGGGGACAGGGGCTACGAGCAGTACTTC

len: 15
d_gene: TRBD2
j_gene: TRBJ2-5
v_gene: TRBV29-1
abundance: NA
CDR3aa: CSISGTSGYQETQYF
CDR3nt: TGCAGCATATCCGGGACTAGCGGGTATCAAGAGACCCAGTACTTC

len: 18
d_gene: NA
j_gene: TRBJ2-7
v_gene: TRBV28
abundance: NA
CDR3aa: CASSSGSPYTAFSYEQYF
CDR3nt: TGTGCCAGCAGTTCGGGCTCCCCCTATACCGCATTCTCCTACGAGCAGTACTTC

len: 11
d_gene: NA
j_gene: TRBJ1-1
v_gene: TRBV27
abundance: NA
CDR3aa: CASSSGTEAFF
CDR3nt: TGTGCCAGCAGTTCGGGTACTGAAGCTTTCTTT

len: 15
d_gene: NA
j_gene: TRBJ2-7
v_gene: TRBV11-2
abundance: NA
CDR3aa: CASSLVPGTTYEQYF
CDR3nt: TGTGCCAGCAGCTTAGTCCCGGGTACTACCTACGAGCAGTACTTC

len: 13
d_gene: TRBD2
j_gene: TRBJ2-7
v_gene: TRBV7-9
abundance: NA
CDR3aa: CASSRTSVYEQYF
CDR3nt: TGTGCCAGCAGCAGGACTAGCGTCTACGAGCAGTACTTC

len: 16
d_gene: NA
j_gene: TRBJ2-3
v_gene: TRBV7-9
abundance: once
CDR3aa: CASSFPRTSRADTQYF
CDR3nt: TGTGCCAGCAGCTTCCCTCGGACCTCCCGGGCAGATACGCAGTATTTT

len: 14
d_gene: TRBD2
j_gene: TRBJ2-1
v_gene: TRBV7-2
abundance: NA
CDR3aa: CASSLAGGPNEQFF
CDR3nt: TGTGCCAGCAGCTTAGCGGGAGGGCCCAATGAGCAGTTCTTC

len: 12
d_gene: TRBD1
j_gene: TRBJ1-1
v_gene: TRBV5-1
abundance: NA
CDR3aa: CASSFQGAEAFF
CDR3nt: TGCGCCAGCAGCTTTCAGGGGGCTGAAGCTTTCTTT

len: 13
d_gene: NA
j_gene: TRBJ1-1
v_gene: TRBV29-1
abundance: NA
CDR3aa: CSVSLGRNTEAFF
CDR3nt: TGCAGCGTCAGTTTGGGCAGGAACACTGAAGCTTTCTTT

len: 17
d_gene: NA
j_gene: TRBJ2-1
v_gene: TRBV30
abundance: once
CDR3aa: CAGTSRMGAHSYNEQFF
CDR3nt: TGTGCCGGAACTAGCAGGATGGGTGCCCACTCCTACAATGAGCAGTTCTTC

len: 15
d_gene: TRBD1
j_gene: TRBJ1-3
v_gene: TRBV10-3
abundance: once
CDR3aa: CAISQQGAFGNTIYF
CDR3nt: TGTGCCATCAGTCAACAGGGGGCCTTTGGAAACACCATATATTTT

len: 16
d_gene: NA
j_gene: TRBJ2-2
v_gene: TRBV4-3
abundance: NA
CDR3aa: CASSQDLGVYTGELFF
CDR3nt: TGCGCCAGCAGCCAAGATCTGGGAGTCTACACCGGGGAGCTGTTTTTT

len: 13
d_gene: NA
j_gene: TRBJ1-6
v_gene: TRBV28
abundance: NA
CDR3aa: CASTTSPDSPLHF
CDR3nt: TGTGCCAGCACCACGTCCCCTGATTCACCCCTCCACTTT

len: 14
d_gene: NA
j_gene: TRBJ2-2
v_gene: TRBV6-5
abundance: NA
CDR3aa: CASIIGGNTGELFF
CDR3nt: TGTGCCAGCATTATAGGGGGAAACACCGGGGAGCTGTTTTTT

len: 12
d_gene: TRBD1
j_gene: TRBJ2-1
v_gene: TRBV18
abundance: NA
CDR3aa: CASSPQTGEQFF
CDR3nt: TGTGCCAGCTCACCGCAGACAGGGGAGCAGTTCTTC

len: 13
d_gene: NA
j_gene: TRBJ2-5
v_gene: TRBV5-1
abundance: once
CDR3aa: CASSTDRQETQYF
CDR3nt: TGCGCCAGCAGCACCGACAGGCAAGAGACCCAGTACTTC

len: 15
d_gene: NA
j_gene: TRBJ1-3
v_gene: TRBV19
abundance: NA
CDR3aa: CASSISARSGNTIYF
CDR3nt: TGTGCCAGTAGTATAAGTGCTCGCTCTGGAAACACCATATATTTT

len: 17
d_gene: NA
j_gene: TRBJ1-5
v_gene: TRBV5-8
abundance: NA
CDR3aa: CASSLGGNKPSNQPQHF
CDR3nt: TGTGCCAGCAGCTTGGGCGGGAACAAACCGAGCAATCAGCCCCAGCATTTT

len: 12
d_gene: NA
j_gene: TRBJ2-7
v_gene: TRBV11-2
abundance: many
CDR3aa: CASSPDSYEQYF
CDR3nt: TGTGCCAGCAGCCCCGACAGCTACGAGCAGTACTTC

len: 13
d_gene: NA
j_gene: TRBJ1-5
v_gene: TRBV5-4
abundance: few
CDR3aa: CASSPDGGQPQHF
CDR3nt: TGTGCCAGCAGCCCGGACGGGGGTCAGCCCCAGCATTTT

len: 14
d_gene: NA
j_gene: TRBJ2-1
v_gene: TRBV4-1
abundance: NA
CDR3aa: CASSQVGRGGEQFF
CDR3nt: TGCGCCAGCAGCCAAGTGGGAAGGGGTGGTGAGCAGTTCTTC

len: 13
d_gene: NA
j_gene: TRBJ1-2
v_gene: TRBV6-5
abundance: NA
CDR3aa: CASSYLGRYGYTF
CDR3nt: TGTGCCAGCAGTTACCTGGGGAGGTATGGCTACACCTTC

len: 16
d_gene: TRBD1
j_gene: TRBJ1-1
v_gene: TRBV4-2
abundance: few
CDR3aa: CASSQEGDRAEGEAFF
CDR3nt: TGTGCCAGCAGCCAAGAAGGAGACAGGGCCGAGGGTGAAGCTTTCTTT

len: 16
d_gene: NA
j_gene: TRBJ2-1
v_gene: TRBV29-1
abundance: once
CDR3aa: CSYTTGALSSYNEQFF
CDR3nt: TGCAGCTATACAACTGGCGCTTTGAGCTCCTACAATGAGCAGTTCTTC

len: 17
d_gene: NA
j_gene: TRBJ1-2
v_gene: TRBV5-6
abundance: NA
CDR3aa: CASSFARPPGANYGYTF
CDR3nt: TGTGCCAGCAGCTTTGCCAGACCGCCCGGGGCTAACTATGGCTACACCTTC

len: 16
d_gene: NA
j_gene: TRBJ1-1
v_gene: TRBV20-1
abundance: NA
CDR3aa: CSASASYRIMNTEAFF
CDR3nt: TGCAGTGCTAGTGCCTCGTACAGGATAATGAACACTGAAGCTTTCTTT

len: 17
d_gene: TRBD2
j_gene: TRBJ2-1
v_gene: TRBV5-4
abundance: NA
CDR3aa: CASSSTLMTSGYNEQFF
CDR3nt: TGTGCCAGCAGCTCCACCTTAATGACTAGCGGATACAATGAGCAGTTCTTC

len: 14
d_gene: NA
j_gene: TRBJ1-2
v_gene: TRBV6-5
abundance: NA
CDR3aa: CASSYSTDTYGYTF
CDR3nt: TGTGCCAGCAGTTACTCGACAGATACCTATGGCTACACCTTC

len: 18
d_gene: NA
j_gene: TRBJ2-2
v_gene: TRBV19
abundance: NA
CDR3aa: CASSIVGWADLNTGELFF
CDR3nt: TGTGCCAGTAGTATAGTGGGGTGGGCAGACTTGAACACCGGGGAGCTGTTTTTT

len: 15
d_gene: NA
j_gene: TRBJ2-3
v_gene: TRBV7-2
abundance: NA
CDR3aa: CASSLAWGSTDTQYF
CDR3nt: TGTGCCAGCAGCTTAGCATGGGGAAGCACAGATACGCAGTATTTT

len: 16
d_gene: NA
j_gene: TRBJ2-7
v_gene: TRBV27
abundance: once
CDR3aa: CASRESGATTFYEQYF
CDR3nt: TGTGCCAGCAGGGAAAGCGGAGCAACGACCTTCTACGAGCAGTACTTC

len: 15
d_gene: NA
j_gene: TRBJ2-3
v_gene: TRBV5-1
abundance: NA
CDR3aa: CASSFQRSRTDTQYF
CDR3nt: TGCGCCAGCTCCTTTCAGAGGTCCCGCACAGATACGCAGTATTTT

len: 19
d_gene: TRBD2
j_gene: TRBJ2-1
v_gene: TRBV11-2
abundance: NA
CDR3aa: CASSLWTSGSGSSYNEQFF
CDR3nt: TGTGCCAGCAGCCTGTGGACTAGCGGGAGCGGAAGCTCCTACAATGAGCAGTTCTTC

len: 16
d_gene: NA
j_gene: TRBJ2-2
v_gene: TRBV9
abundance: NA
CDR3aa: CASSVDWGKNTGELFF
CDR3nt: TGTGCCAGCAGCGTAGATTGGGGGAAGAACACCGGGGAGCTGTTTTTT

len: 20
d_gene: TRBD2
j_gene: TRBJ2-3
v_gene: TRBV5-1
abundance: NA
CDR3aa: CASSPSTGRSGRSFADTQYF
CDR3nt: TGCGCCAGCAGCCCGTCGACAGGTCGCAGCGGGAGGAGTTTTGCAGATACGCAGTATTTT

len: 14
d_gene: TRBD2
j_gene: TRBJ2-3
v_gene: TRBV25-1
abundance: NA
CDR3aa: CASSGPTSVDTQYF
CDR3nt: TGTGCCAGCAGTGGACCTACTAGCGTTGATACGCAGTATTTT

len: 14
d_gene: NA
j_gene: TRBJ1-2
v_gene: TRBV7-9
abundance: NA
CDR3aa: CASSPPGPNYGYTF
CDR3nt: TGTGCCAGCAGCCCCCCGGGCCCAAACTATGGCTACACCTTC

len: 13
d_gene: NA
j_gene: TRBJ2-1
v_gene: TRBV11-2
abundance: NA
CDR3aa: CASSMSRQFEQFF
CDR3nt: TGTGCCAGCAGCATGTCCCGCCAGTTTGAGCAGTTCTTC

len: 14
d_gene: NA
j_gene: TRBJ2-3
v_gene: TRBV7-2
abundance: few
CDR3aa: CASSFKGARDTQYF
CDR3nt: TGTGCCAGCAGCTTCAAAGGGGCAAGAGATACGCAGTATTTT

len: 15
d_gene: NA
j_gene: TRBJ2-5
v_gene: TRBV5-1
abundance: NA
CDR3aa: CASSLAGIGPRTQYF
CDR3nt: TGCGCCAGCAGCTTGGCGGGGATAGGCCCCAGGACCCAGTACTTC

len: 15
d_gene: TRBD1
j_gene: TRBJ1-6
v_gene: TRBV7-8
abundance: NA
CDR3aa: CASSLGTGANSPLHF
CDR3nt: TGTGCCAGCAGCTTAGGAACAGGGGCCAATTCACCCCTCCACTTT

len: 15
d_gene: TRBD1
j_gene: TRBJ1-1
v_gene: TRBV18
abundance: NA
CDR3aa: CASSPRGQGASEAFF
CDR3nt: TGTGCCAGCTCACCTCGGGGACAGGGGGCGTCTGAAGCTTTCTTT

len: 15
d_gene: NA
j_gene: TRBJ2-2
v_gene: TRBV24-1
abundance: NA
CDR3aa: CATTRRGPSTGELFF
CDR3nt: TGTGCCACCACCAGGCGGGGACCCTCCACCGGGGAGCTGTTTTTT

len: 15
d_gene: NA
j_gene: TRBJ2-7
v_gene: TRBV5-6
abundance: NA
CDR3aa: CASSPPRTPAGEQYF
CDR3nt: TGTGCCAGCAGCCCTCCCCGGACACCCGCCGGCGAGCAGTACTTC

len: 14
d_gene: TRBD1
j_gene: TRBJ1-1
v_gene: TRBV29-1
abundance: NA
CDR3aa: CSVGAGGRITEAFF
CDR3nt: TGCAGCGTTGGGGCAGGGGGCAGGATCACTGAAGCTTTCTTT

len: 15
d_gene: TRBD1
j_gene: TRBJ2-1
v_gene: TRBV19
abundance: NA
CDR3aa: CASSPLGQGHNEQFF
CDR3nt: TGTGCCAGTAGTCCGCTGGGACAGGGGCACAATGAGCAGTTCTTC

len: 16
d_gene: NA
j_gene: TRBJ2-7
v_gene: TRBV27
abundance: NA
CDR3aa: CASSPSRGAYSYEQYF
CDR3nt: TGTGCCAGCAGCCCTTCCAGGGGGGCCTACTCCTACGAGCAGTACTTC